The following is a TCR beta chain sequence with its context. Trimming stripped 4 bases from V and 4 bases from J, with 17 bases between. Germline lookup yields CDR1 SGDLS and CDR2 YYNGEE. The CDR3 is 15 residues long. The data are from a study of blood T cell repertoires in COVID-19. Study background: Specimens from acute and convalescent COVID-19 originated in the United States, Italy and Spain. Sample material is recorded as cDNA or gDNA derived from T cells, B-cell-depleted T cells, or PBMCs.

Per the authors' pipeline: Estimated nucleated cell counts came from reference gene primer amplification. Sequenced by immunoSEQ multiplex PCR; TCRdb stores in-frame clones only, minus some. V and J calls and clone size are copied from that table; D and trimming were computed from the DNA. Of 90,000 to 100,000 clones in the sample, 86% were seen once. The rearrangement links TRBV9 to TRBJ1-1; possibly TRBD1 for D (6 bases). The material sequenced was peripheral blood. This clonotype was sampled from a man older than 75 with acute or convalescent COVID-19. In DNA, the CDR3 is TGTGCCAGCAGCCCCCTGGGAGGGGGTGTCACTGAAGCTTTCTTT. It yields the protein CASSPLGGGVTEAFF. Supplemented by reference TRBV9 and TRBJ1-1, the full variable domain reads DSGVTQTPKHLITATGQRVTLRCSPRSGDLSVYWYQQSLDQGLQFLIQYYNGEERAKGNILERFSAQQFPDLHSELNLSSLELGDSALYFCASSPLGGGVTEAFFGQGTRLTVV.